What follows describes a single TCR beta chain. The antigen remains undetermined. The table came from immunoSEQ multiplex PCR; TCRdb's copy has only in-frame clones and leaves some out. The data hold 32,000 or so clones, with around 70% observed a single time. The sample belongs to a study of radiotherapy plus CTLA-4 blockade in lung cancer. Study results and limitations: Reported findings show early blood T cell clone dynamics, with interferon-beta, best predicted response.

The CDR3 has 14 residues. V lost 8 bases and J lost 1, with 12 bases in between. Germline V gene sequence: CDR1 MGHDK, CDR2 SYGVNS. The chain has TRBV25-1 and TRBJ2-1; the D gene is possibly TRBD1 (7 bases). Specimen: peripheral blood, collected from a patient treated with radiotherapy plus ipilimumab. The receptor comes from a human donor with non-small cell lung cancer that progressed on radiotherapy plus ipilimumab. The CDR3 reads CASVSGGSYNEQFF. The CDR3 coding sequence is TGTGCCAGCGTATCAGGGGGGTCCTACAATGAGCAGTTCTTC.